These 27 T cell receptor beta chains originate from one sample sequenced in a study of blood T cell repertoires in COVID-19. Clones were read by immunoSEQ multiplex PCR, and TCRdb kept only the in-frame ones, dropping some. The sample holds more than 200,000 clones, 86% seen once. The specimen sequenced was peripheral blood. These receptors were obtained from a woman aged 45-60 years with acute or convalescent COVID-19.

The gene calls are TRBV9 and TRBJ1-2, with D tentatively TRBD1 (5 bases). Germline values: CDR1 SGDLS, CDR2 YYNGEE. V was trimmed by 0 bases and J by 8 bases, leaving 11 bases between them. CDR3 size: 13 residues. The CDR3 DNA reads as TGTGCCAGCAGCGTAGCGATAGGACAAGGCTACACCTTC. Its protein is CASSVAIGQGYTF.

V is TRBV4-2 and J is TRBJ1-6, with 8 bases fitting TRBD1. The CDR3 sequence is 16 residues long. Germline CDR1 LGHNA, CDR2 YNFKEQ. V was clipped by 0 bases and J by 9 bases; unmatched bases: 7. The CDR3 DNA follows: TGTGCCAGCAGCCAAGATCTAGGACAGGGAACTTCACCCCTCCACTTT. It encodes CASSQDLGQGTSPLHF.

The V and J genes are TRBV4-2 and TRBJ1-4; tentative D call: TRBD1 (6 bases). V lost 0 bases to trimming and J lost 5 bases, with 10 bases between them. This CDR3 has 15 amino acids. Germline assignment: CDR1 LGHNA and CDR2 YNFKEQ. CDR3 DNA: TGTGCCAGCAGCCAAGATCTTGGGACAAATGAAAAACTGTTTTTT. Translated, it gives CASSQDLGTNEKLFF.

V and J are TRBV5-6 and TRBJ1-1; D possibly corresponds to TRBD1 (5 bases). The ends were cut back, 7 bases at V and 6 bases at J, with 10 bases in the middle. This CDR3 has 11 residues. Germline loops: CDR1 SGHDT, CDR2 YYEEEE. This CDR3 reads CASHGGSEAFF. The CDR3 nucleotides read TGTGCCAGCCATGGGGGGTCTGAAGCTTTCTTT.

This clone has just a few counts. The rearrangement joins TRBV3-1 (or the pseudogene TRBV3-2) to TRBJ2-2; 7 bases are a match to TRBD2. The CDR3 runs 15 residues. Germline V gene sequence: CDR1 LGHDT, CDR2 YNNKEL (reference sequence). Unmatched junction bases numbered 5, after V lost 4 bases and J lost 3 bases. In DNA form, the CDR3 reads TGTGCCAGCAGCCGACGGGACTATCACACCGGGGAGCTGTTTTTT. Translated, it gives CASSRRDYHTGELFF.

The genes are TRBV19 and TRBJ2-1; D not certain. CDR3 length: 10 residues. Germline V lookup: CDR1 LNHDA, CDR2 SQIVND (reference sequence). The V end lost 5 bases, the J end lost 9 bases, and 5 bases lay between the germline ends. CDR3 protein: CASSSGEQFF. The CDR3 nucleotides are TGTGCCAGTAGTTCGGGTGAGCAGTTCTTC.

By sample share, this clone is medium-sized. This sequence joins TRBV4-2 and TRBJ2-6, with D unclear. Germline CDR1 reads LGHNA; CDR2 reads YNFKEQ. V was cut by 0 bases and J by 0 bases, with 6 bases left in between. This CDR3 is 16 amino acids long. This chain's CDR3 is CASSQDLSSGANVLTF. CDR3 sequence (DNA): TGTGCCAGCAGCCAAGATCTGAGCTCTGGGGCCAACGTCCTGACTTTC.

The chain joins TRBV27 to TRBJ2-7, with a tentative D call TRBD1 (6 bases). V lost 6 bases to trimming and J lost 0 bases, with 27 bases between them. This CDR3 is built from 19 residues. Germline CDR1 MNHEY, CDR2 SMNVEV (reference sequence). The CDR3 sequence is CASRSGPGPSQGSSYEQYF. CDR3 DNA: TGTGCCAGCAGGAGTGGCCCCGGGCCAAGCCAGGGGAGCTCCTACGAGCAGTACTTC.

The chain couples TRBV7-2 to TRBJ1-2, with D perhaps TRBD1 (5 bases). Germline values: CDR1 SGHTA, CDR2 FQGNSA. Trimming removed 5 bases at V and 3 bases at J, with 13 bases between. The length of the CDR3 is 14 residues. Written as DNA, the CDR3 is TGTGCCAGCAGCCCTATTGCGGGGGACTATGGCTACACCTTC. Its protein product is CASSPIAGDYGYTF.

V is TRBV5-6 and J is TRBJ2-2; no reliable D call. Germline V gene lookup returns CDR1 SGHDT and CDR2 YYEEEE. V lost 10 bases and J 10 bases, leaving 8 bases between the germline ends. This CDR3 spans 9 amino acids. CDR3 bases: TGTGCCCACCTACTGGAGCTGTTTTTT. This encodes CAHLLELFF.

The chain uses TRBV7-2 and TRBJ2-5, with TRBD2 matching over 9 bases. Germline V gene lookup returns CDR1 SGHTA and CDR2 FQGNSA. V was clipped by 5 bases and J by 6 bases; unmatched bases: 10. This CDR3 spans 15 amino acids. The CDR3 coding sequence is TGTGCCAGCAGCCAGGGACTAGCCTCAGGCAAGACCCAGTACTTC. Translation gives CASSQGLASGKTQYF.

This clone was counted only a few times. This chain connects TRBV23-1 to TRBJ1-1; the D gene is possibly TRBD1 (5 bases). TRBV23-1 falls under the ORF class, with uncertain function. Trimming removed 4 bases from V and 1 base from J, with 10 bases in between. The CDR3 totals 14 residues. In DNA form, the CDR3 reads TGCGCCAGCAGTCTACGACAGAGGAACACTGAAGCTTTCTTT. It is translated as CASSLRQRNTEAFF.

This clone was detected once. The V gene is TRBV27, the J gene TRBJ2-7, with a weak D call TRBD2 (7 bases). This CDR3 comprises 15 residues. V was clipped by 5 bases and J by 7 bases, with 21 bases between them. Germline V gene sequence: CDR1 MNHEY, CDR2 SMNVEV (reference sequence). The CDR3 DNA follows: TGTGCCAGCAGTCTAGGGGGACTACCCAGTCGGGAGCAGTACTTC. Protein product: CASSLGGLPSREQYF.

This chain joins TRBV2 and TRBJ1-5; D uncertain. Germline assignment: CDR1 SNHLY and CDR2 FYNNEI. This CDR3 has 17 amino acids. Trimming took 3 bases from V and 0 from J, leaving 15 bases between them. The CDR3 spells CASSERKRLSSNQPQHF. The CDR3 region has the DNA TGTGCCAGCAGTGAGAGGAAAAGACTCTCTAGCAATCAGCCCCAGCATTTT.

The gene calls are TRBV27 and TRBJ1-4; D possibly corresponds to TRBD1 (6 bases). This CDR3 spans 16 amino acids. V dropped 0 bases and J dropped 1 base, with 9 bases sitting between them. From germline, CDR1 is MNHEY and CDR2 SMNVEV (reference sequence). In DNA, the CDR3 is TGTGCCAGCAGTTTATCCCCCAGGGGAACTAATGAAAAACTGTTTTTT. Translating it yields CASSLSPRGTNEKLFF.

This chain links TRBV24-1 with TRBJ2-1; TRBD1 agrees at 7 bases. Germline loops: CDR1 KGHDR, CDR2 SFDVKD. The trim removed 4 bases at V and 8 bases at J, leaving 10 bases unmatched. This CDR3 has 15 amino acids. The CDR3 region is CATSDPGTDKDEQFF. The CDR3 DNA is TGTGCCACCAGTGACCCCGGGACAGACAAGGATGAGCAGTTCTTC.

J is TRBJ2-3 and V is TRBV18, with TRBD1 matching over 9 bases. Germline CDR1 is KGHSH and CDR2 is LQKENI. This CDR3 spans 15 amino acids. V was pared by 3 bases and J by 6 bases, with 7 bases of the junction left unmatched. The CDR3 DNA follows: TGTGCCAGCTCACCTCGGGAACAGGGGGCGGATACGCAGTATTTT. This gives the protein CASSPREQGADTQYF.

Written as DNA, the CDR3 is TGTGCCAGCAGCGTATACGGGGAACAGGGTGGGACCCAGTACTTC. Its protein is CASSVYGEQGGTQYF. The genes are TRBV9 and TRBJ2-5, with TRBD1 as a possible D gene (6 bases). This CDR3 is 15 amino acids long. V was cut by 1 base and J by 7 bases, with 17 bases left in between. CDR1 and CDR2 from the germline V gene are SGDLS and YYNGEE.

This clone has only a few counts. This chain's CDR3 is CSASTQNMGVTDTQYF. DNA of the CDR3: TGCAGTGCTAGTACTCAAAATATGGGAGTCACAGATACGCAGTATTTT. J is TRBJ2-3 and V is TRBV20-1; a weak D match, TRBD2 (5 bases). The CDR3 is made up of 16 amino acids. V gave up 3 bases and J gave up 2 bases, with 18 bases separating them. Germline CDR1 is DFQATT and CDR2 is SNEGSKA (reference sequence).

The chain carries TRBV4-1 and TRBJ1-1; unclear D gene. The germline gives CDR1 MGHRA, CDR2 YSYEKL. The CDR3 covers 14 residues. V shed 1 base and J shed 7 bases, with 13 bases lying between them. In nucleotides, the CDR3 is TGCGCCAGCAGCCAAGTCGTGGGAGCAGGTGAAGCTTTCTTT. It yields the protein CASSQVVGAGEAFF.

V usage is TRBV15 and J usage is TRBJ1-1, with a tentative D call TRBD1 (6 bases). V was trimmed by 4 bases and J by 7 bases, leaving 10 bases between them. This CDR3 is 12 amino acids long. In germline, CDR1 is LNHNV, CDR2 YYDKDF (reference sequence). The CDR3 reads CATSNDRIEAFF. For the CDR3, the DNA is TGTGCCACCAGCAACGACAGGATTGAAGCTTTCTTT.

Comments on this clone: This CDR3 is also generated by other DNA sequences in the sample. The chain is built from TRBV6-5 and TRBJ2-5, with D perhaps TRBD2 (5 bases). Germline values: CDR1 MNHEY, CDR2 SVGAGI. This CDR3 is 14 amino acids long. V lost 6 bases and J lost 2, with 13 bases in between. CDR3 DNA: TGTGCCAGCAGCCGTGGAGGAGGTCAAGAGACCCAGTACTTC. This gives the protein CASSRGGGQETQYF.

This clone has more than one count but fewer than ten. This chain joins TRBV10-3 and TRBJ1-5; a weak D match, TRBD1 (5 bases). Germline-derived CDR1 and CDR2 are ENHRY and SYGVKD. Trimming removed 5 bases at V and 5 bases at J, with 10 bases between. The CDR3 consists of 13 residues. The CDR3 region is CAISSGGYQPQHF. The DNA for the CDR3 is TGTGCCATCAGTAGCGGGGGATATCAGCCCCAGCATTTT.

The chain is built from TRBV19 and TRBJ2-5; D is unresolved. The CDR3 has 14 amino acids. V lost 5 bases to trimming and J lost 1 base, with 11 bases between them. From germline, CDR1 is LNHDA and CDR2 SQIVND (reference sequence). Here the CDR3 DNA reads TGTGCCAGTAGTCTCCGACGCGGCCAAGAGACCCAGTACTTC. It yields the protein CASSLRRGQETQYF.

The V gene is TRBV12-3 or TRBV12-4, the J gene TRBJ1-2; unclear D gene. CDR3 length: 13 residues. Trimming took off 1 base at V and 7 bases at J, with 10 bases between the two ends. Here the CDR3 DNA reads TGTGCCAGCAGTTTAGGAGGGTCCTTTGGCTACACCTTC. Translation: CASSLGGSFGYTF.

The rearrangement uses TRBV5-6 and TRBJ2-2, with 8 positions matching TRBD1. V shed 0 bases and J 5 bases; nucleotides not matched to a gene: 6. The CDR3 has 16 amino acids. Germline V lookup: CDR1 SGHDT, CDR2 YYEEEE. CDR3 in amino acids: CASSLVPGGRTGELFF. As DNA, the CDR3 is TGTGCCAGCAGCTTGGTTCCAGGGGGCCGAACCGGGGAGCTGTTTTTT.

This clone has just one count. This chain joins TRBV6-2 or TRBV6-3 and TRBJ2-2, with 7 bases identical to TRBD1. Germline V gives CDR1 MNHEY, CDR2 SVGEGT. The V segment lost 5 bases and the J segment 0 bases; nucleotides outside the gene matches: 12. The length of the CDR3 is 18 residues. CDR3 DNA: TGTGCCAGCAGTGGGACAGCTTTTTTGGGCGCGAACACCGGGGAGCTGTTTTTT. It codes for CASSGTAFLGANTGELFF.